Listed here are 20 T cell receptor beta chains from one sample, sequenced in a study of T-cell reconstitution after alpha-beta-depleted transplantation in children. The TCRbeta library incorporated unique molecular identifiers. One entry per CDR3 protein results from TCRdb running MiXCR on the PCR reads. There are some 520,000 distinct CDR3 sequences in the sample; approximately 30% occur only once, and less than 2.5% lies in the top ten. Sequenced material: PBMCs from the stem cell graft donor, taken from the stem cell graft. These receptors all come from a human donor who donated a stem cell graft to a child with aplastic anemia.

This clonotype was counted only a few times. The V call is TRBV7-2, the J call TRBJ2-5; maybe TRBD1 (7 bases). Germline V lookup: CDR1 SGHTA, CDR2 FQGNSA. The CDR3 contains 15 residues. Trimming cost V 3 bases and J 5 bases, with 16 bases left between them. Here the CDR3 DNA reads TGTGCCAGCAGCTTCTCAGGGGGGAATTTTGAGACCCAGTACTTC. Amino acids: CASSFSGGNFETQYF.

This clonotype appeared a few times. CDR3 coding DNA: TGTGCCAGCACCCTGGGCGGAGGGGCCGAGCAGTACTTC. It is translated as CASTLGGGAEQYF. The rearrangement joins TRBV28 to TRBJ2-7, with D possibly TRBD2 on 6 matching bases. Trimming pared 7 bases from V and 6 bases from J, leaving 16 bases between. This CDR3 is built from 13 residues. CDR1 is MDHEN, CDR2 SYDVKM, per germline.

The sample holds a few counts of this clonotype. The chain links TRBV5-1 to TRBJ2-1, with D possibly TRBD2 on 6 matching bases. The CDR3 covers 16 residues. The germline V gene has CDR1 SGHRS and CDR2 YFSETQ. V lost 5 bases, J lost 9 bases, and 24 bases lay in between. The CDR3 coding sequence is TGCGCCAGCAGTCTGGTGACCGGGAGTATTGGTTCTGAGCAGTTCTTC. Protein product: CASSLVTGSIGSEQFF. The full variable domain, in which reference TRBV5-1 and TRBJ2-1 provide the parts outside the CDR3, is KAGVTQTPRYLIKTRGQQVTLSCSPISGHRSVSWYQQTPGQGLQFLFEYFSETQRNKGNFPGRFSGRQFSNSRSEMNVSTLELGDSALYLCASSLVTGSIGSEQFFGPGTRLTVL.

This clonotype has a count of ten or more. The chain uses TRBV12-3 or TRBV12-4 and TRBJ1-2; D is possibly TRBD1 (6 bases). V was trimmed by 3 bases and J by 8 bases, leaving 10 bases between them. The CDR3 has 12 amino acids. CDR3 DNA sequence: TGTGCCAGCAGTTTTCAGGGGACGGGCTACACCTTC. This translates into CASSFQGTGYTF.

This clonotype occurred a few times. This chain connects TRBV15 to TRBJ2-7; 9 bases align to TRBD1. Germline V lookup: CDR1 LNHNV, CDR2 YYDKDF (reference sequence). The CDR3 sequence is 14 residues long. J was trimmed by 12 bases and V by 0 bases; bases with no gene match: 9. CDR3: CATSRDKTGGRRYV. As DNA, the CDR3 is TGTGCCACCAGCAGAGATAAAACAGGGGGCAGAAGGTACGTC.

In this sample, this clonotype turned up once. This CDR3 is CASRDRGNYGYTF. CDR3 DNA: TGTGCCAGCCGGGACAGAGGTAACTATGGCTACACCTTC. This chain links TRBV19 with TRBJ1-2; TRBD1 matches at 7 bases. Germline loops: CDR1 LNHDA, CDR2 SQIVND (reference sequence). V shed 9 bases, J shed 1 base, and the junction held 5 bases outside the gene matches. The CDR3 length is 13 residues.

The rearrangement uses TRBV20-1 and TRBJ2-3, with 9 positions matching TRBD2. V lost 6 bases, J lost 7 bases, and 14 bases stayed unmatched. Germline lookup yields CDR1 DFQATT and CDR2 SNEGSKA (reference sequence). The CDR3 totals 15 residues. The CDR3 protein is CSARTSASFLNTQYF. The CDR3 region has the DNA TGCAGTGCCCGGACTAGCGCGAGTTTTTTAAATACGCAGTATTTT.

The rearrangement uses TRBV10-3 and TRBJ1-2, with TRBD1 matching 7 bases. The length of the CDR3 is 11 residues. Germline trimming cut 7 bases from V and 6 bases from J; bases unmatched to any gene: 2. CDR1 and CDR2 (germline): ENHRY, SYGVKD. The CDR3 sequence is CAINQGDGYTF. Written as DNA, the CDR3 is TGTGCCATCAACCAGGGGGATGGCTACACCTTC.

The rearrangement links TRBV6-1 to TRBJ2-6; tentative D call: TRBD1 (5 bases). CDR3 length: 15 amino acids. Germline V gene data show CDR1 as MNHNS and CDR2 as SASEGT. The germline V and J ends were trimmed by 5 bases and 0 bases, with 8 bases remaining between them. In nucleotides, the CDR3 is TGTGCCAGCAGTAGACAGCACTCTGGGGCCAACGTCCTGACTTTC. As protein: CASSRQHSGANVLTF.

This chain uses TRBV27 with TRBJ2-7, with no clear D. This CDR3 has 13 residues. The germline gives CDR1 MNHEY, CDR2 SMNVEV (reference sequence). The V end was cut by 5 bases, the J end by 6 bases, with 14 bases between. CDR3 amino acids: CASSLWKVGEQYF. CDR3 nucleotide sequence: TGTGCCAGCAGTCTTTGGAAAGTCGGCGAGCAGTACTTC.

About this clonotype itself: The junction does not match germline at one end; this may be a read error. This CDR3 reads CASSLGTSGVRDMQYF. CDR3 sequence (DNA): TGTGCCAGCAGCCTTGGGACTAGCGGGGTCCGGGATATGCAGTATTTT. The chain uses TRBV7-2 and TRBJ2-3; 13 bases agree with TRBD2. The CDR3 loop spans 16 amino acids. The germline gives CDR1 SGHTA, CDR2 FQGNSA.

The chain has TRBV28 and TRBJ2-3; D not certain. Germline values: CDR1 MDHEN, CDR2 SYDVKM. V lost 7 bases and J 4 bases, leaving 15 bases between the germline ends. The CDR3 is 14 amino acids. CDR3 in DNA: TGTGCCAGCACCTCCGGTTACTTCGCAGATACGCAGTATTTT. Translating it yields CASTSGYFADTQYF.

The rearrangement links TRBV5-6 to TRBJ2-2; D not resolved. V lost 4 bases, J lost 0 bases, and 13 bases lay in between. CDR1 and CDR2 (germline): SGHDT, YYEEEE. The CDR3 sequence is 16 residues long. The CDR3 here is CASSVDSLTNTGELFF. Here the CDR3 DNA reads TGTGCCAGCAGCGTTGATTCGCTAACGAACACCGGGGAGCTGTTTTTT. The full variable domain, completed using reference TRBV5-6 and TRBJ2-2, is DAGVTQSPTHLIKTRGQQVTLRCSPKSGHDTVSWYQQALGQGPQFIFQYYEEEERQRGNFPDRFSGHQFPNYSSELNVNALLLGDSALYLCASSVDSLTNTGELFFGEGSRLTVL.

This clonotype was seen just once. The V call is TRBV7-2, the J call TRBJ2-3; D gene unclear. V dropped 0 bases and J dropped 2 bases, with 12 bases sitting between them. Germline-derived CDR1 and CDR2 are SGHTA and FQGNSA. The CDR3 contains 16 residues. The CDR3 protein is CASSLAGYPVTDTQYF. The CDR3, as DNA: TGTGCCAGCAGCTTAGCCGGTTACCCCGTCACAGATACGCAGTATTTT.

This clonotype was observed a handful of times. V usage is TRBV10-3 and J usage is TRBJ1-4, with D perhaps matching TRBD1 (6 bases). The CDR3 is 18 residues long. CDR1 and CDR2 from the germline V gene are ENHRY and SYGVKD. V lost 10 bases, J lost 0 bases, and 24 bases lay in between. The CDR3: CATTKRGAITATNEKLFF. CDR3 sequence (DNA): TGTGCCACCACCAAACGGGGGGCCATCACGGCAACTAATGAAAAACTGTTTTTT.

Concerning this clonotype itself: This is likely a read error, given that the CDR3 carries no conserved phenylalanine or tryptophan at its end. The V call is TRBV20-1, the J call TRBJ2-5; 9 bases line up with TRBD2. The CDR3 is 17 amino acids. Germline CDR1 reads DFQATT; CDR2 reads SNEGSKA (reference sequence). Trimming removed 1 base from V and 4 bases from J; junction bases left unmatched: 13. The CDR3 nucleotides are TGCAGTGCTAGAGGGCTAGCGGGAAAGTTAGTTGGAGAGACCCAGTACCTC. It specifies CSARGLAGKLVGETQYL.

This clonotype was counted between two and nine times. In DNA, the CDR3 is TGTGCCATCCAGGGAGGGTTATTGAGCACTCCCGGGGAGCTGTTTTTT. Protein product: CAIQGGLLSTPGELFF. This chain joins TRBV25-1 and TRBJ2-2; 7 bases are a match to TRBD2. Germline assignment: CDR1 MGHDK and CDR2 SYGVNS. The CDR3 runs to 16 residues. J was trimmed by 6 bases and V by 10 bases; bases with no gene match: 17.

This clonotype was observed a few times. The chain couples TRBV10-3 to TRBJ2-5; TRBD2 aligns across 11 bases. The ends lost 5 bases at V and 2 bases at J; junction bases unmatched: 4. The V gene's germline CDR1 is ENHRY and CDR2 SYGVKD. The CDR3 consists of 15 residues. Written as DNA, the CDR3 is TGTGCCATCAGTCGCGGACTAGCGGGTCAAGAGACCCAGTACTTC. It translates to CAISRGLAGQETQYF.

V gene TRBV20-1 combines with J gene TRBJ1-2; 11 nucleotides align to TRBD1. V lost 3 bases, J lost 9 bases, and 3 bases stayed unmatched. Per germline, CDR1 DFQATT and CDR2 SNEGSKA (reference sequence). CDR3 length: 12 amino acids. In nucleotides, the CDR3 is TGCAGTGCTAGGGGACAGGGGGGCCGCTACACCTTC. Its translation is CSARGQGGRYTF.

J is TRBJ2-1 and V is TRBV28; D is unclear. This CDR3 has 15 residues. V was clipped by 4 bases and J by 9 bases, with 19 bases between them. Germline CDR1 reads MDHEN; CDR2 reads SYDVKM. CDR3: CASSSLTVGFTEQFF. The CDR3 DNA follows: TGTGCCAGCAGTTCCCTTACGGTGGGGTTCACTGAGCAGTTCTTC. The whole variable domain, filled in from reference TRBV28 and TRBJ2-1, reads DVKVTQSSRYLVKRTGEKVFLECVQDMDHENMFWYRQDPGLGLRLIYFSYDVKMKEKGDIPEGYSVSREKKERFSLILESASTNQTSMYLCASSSLTVGFTEQFFGPGTRLTVL.